This T cell receptor (beta chain) stems from a study of T cells in Graves' hyperthyroidism and ophthalmopathy. Exclusions: uncontrolled infection, other autoimmune disease, pregnancy, lactation. Authors of the study amplified TCR beta CDR3 regions from RNA transcripts. HTBI primers were the set used in a first-round RT-PCR of the TCR CDR3. TCRdb passed the multiplex PCR reads through MiXCR, listing each CDR3 protein once. This sample yields about 640,000 distinct CDR3 sequences, of which roughly 20% are seen a single time; around a third belongs to the top ten. V trimming: 0 bases; J trimming: 3 bases; junction bases outside the gene matches: 5. The V gene's germline CDR1 is SGHKS and CDR2 YYEKEE (reference sequence). This CDR3 has 15 residues.

The sequencing input was blood. This TCR was sampled from a man under 40 with Graves' ophthalmopathy. V gene TRBV5-5 combines with J gene TRBJ2-7, with 8 bases fitting TRBD1. In DNA, the CDR3 is TGTGCCAGCAGCTTGGGGGGGACAGGAATCTACGAGCAGTACTTC. Translating gives CASSLGGTGIYEQYF. The variable domain in full, with the rest retrieved from reference TRBV5-5 and TRBJ2-7, is DAGVTQSPTHLIKTRGQQVTLRCSPISGHKSVSWYQQVLGQGPQFIFQYYEKEERGRGNFPDRFSARQFPNYSSELNVNALLLGDSALYLCASSLGGTGIYEQYFGPGTRLTVT.